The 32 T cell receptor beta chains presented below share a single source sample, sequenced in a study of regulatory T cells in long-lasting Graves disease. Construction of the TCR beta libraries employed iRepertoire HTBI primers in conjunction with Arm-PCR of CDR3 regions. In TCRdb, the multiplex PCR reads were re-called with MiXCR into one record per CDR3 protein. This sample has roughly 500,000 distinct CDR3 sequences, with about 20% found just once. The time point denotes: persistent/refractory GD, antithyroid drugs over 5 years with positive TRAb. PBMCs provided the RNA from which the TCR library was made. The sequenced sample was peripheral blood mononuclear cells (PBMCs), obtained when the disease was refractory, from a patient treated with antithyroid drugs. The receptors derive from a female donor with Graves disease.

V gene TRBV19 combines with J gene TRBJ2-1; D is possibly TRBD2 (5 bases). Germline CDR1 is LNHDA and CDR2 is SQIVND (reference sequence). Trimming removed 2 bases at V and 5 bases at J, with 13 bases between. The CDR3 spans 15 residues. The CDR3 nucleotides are TGTGCCAGTAGTATAAAGCGGTTAAGGGACAATGAGCAGTTCTTC. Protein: CASSIKRLRDNEQFF.

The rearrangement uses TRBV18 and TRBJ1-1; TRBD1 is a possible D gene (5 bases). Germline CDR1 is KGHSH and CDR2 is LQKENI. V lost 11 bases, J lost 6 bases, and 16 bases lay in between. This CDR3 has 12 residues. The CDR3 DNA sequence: TGTGCCGGCCCGACAGAATCCTCTGAAGCTTTCTTT. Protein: CAGPTESSEAFF. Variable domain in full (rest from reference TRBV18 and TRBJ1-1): NAGVMQNPRHLVRRRGQEARLRCSPMKGHSHVYWYRQLPEEGLKFMVYLQKENIIDESGMPKERFSAEFPKEGPSILRIQQVVRGDSAAYFCAGPTESSEAFFGQGTRLTVV.

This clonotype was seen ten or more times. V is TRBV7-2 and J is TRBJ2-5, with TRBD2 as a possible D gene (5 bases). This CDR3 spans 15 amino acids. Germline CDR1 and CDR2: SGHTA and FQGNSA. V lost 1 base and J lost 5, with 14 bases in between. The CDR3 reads CASSLGFAGAETQYF. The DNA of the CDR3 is TGTGCCAGCAGCTTAGGGTTTGCGGGTGCGGAGACCCAGTACTTC.

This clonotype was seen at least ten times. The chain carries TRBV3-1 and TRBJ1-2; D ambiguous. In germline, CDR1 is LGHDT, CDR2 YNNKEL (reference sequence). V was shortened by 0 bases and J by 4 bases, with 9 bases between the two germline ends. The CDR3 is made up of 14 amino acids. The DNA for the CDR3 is TGTGCCAGCAGCCAAGAAGGGAGCATCTATGGCTACACCTTC. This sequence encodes CASSQEGSIYGYTF.

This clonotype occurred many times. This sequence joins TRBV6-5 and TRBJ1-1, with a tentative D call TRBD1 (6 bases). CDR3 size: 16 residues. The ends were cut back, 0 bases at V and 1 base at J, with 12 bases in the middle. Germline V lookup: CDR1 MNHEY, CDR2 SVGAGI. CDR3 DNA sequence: TGTGCCAGCAGTTACTCGAGGGCAGGGGAGAACACTGAAGCTTTCTTT. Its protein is CASSYSRAGENTEAFF.

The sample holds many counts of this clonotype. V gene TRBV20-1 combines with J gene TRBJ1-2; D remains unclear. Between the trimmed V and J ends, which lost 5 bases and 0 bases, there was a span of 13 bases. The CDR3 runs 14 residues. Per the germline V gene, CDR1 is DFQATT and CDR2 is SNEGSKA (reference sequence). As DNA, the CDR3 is TGCAGTGCTCCCTCATCCAGTGCTAACTATGGCTACACCTTC. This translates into CSAPSSSANYGYTF.

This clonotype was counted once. The CDR3 sequence is CASSEATGQIGRNEQFF. The DNA for the CDR3 is TGTGCCAGCAGTGAAGCGACGGGGCAGATTGGGCGCAATGAGCAGTTCTTC. The genes are TRBV6-2 or TRBV6-3 and TRBJ2-1; the D gene could be TRBD1 or TRBD2 (5 bases each). The V gene lost 5 bases and the J gene lost 6 bases, with 23 bases spanning the gap. CDR3 length: 17 residues. In germline, CDR1 is MNHEY, CDR2 SVGEGT.

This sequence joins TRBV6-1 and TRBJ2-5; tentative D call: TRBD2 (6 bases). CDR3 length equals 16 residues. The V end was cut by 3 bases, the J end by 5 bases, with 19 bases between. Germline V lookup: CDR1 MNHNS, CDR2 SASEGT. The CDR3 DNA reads TGTGCCAGCAGTGAGGCGACCCCGGGAGTAAGGGAGACCCAGTACTTC. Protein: CASSEATPGVRETQYF.

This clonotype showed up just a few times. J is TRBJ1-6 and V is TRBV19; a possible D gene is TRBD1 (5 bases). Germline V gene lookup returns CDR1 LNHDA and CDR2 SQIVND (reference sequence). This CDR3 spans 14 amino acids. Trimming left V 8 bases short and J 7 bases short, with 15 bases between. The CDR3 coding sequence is TGTGCCAGTGGCGTCGGCGGGGGAAATTCACCCCTCCACTTT. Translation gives CASGVGGGNSPLHF.

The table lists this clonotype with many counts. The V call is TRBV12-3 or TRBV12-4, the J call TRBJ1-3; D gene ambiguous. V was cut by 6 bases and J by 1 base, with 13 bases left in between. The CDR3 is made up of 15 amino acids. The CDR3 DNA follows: TGTGCCAGCAGCTCACTACCTGCGTCTGGAAACACCATATATTTT. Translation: CASSSLPASGNTIYF.

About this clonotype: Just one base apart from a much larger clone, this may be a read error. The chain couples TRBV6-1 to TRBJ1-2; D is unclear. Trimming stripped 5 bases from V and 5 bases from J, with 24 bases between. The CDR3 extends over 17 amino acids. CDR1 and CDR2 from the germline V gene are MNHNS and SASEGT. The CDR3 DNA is TGTGCCAGCAGTCACTCTCGTGGCAGGAGATCCCCGTATGGCTACACCTTC. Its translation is CASSHSRGRRSPYGYTF.

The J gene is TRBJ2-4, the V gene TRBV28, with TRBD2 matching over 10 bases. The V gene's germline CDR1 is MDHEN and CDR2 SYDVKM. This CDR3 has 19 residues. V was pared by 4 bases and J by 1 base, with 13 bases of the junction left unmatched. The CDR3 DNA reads TGTGCCAGCAGTTCCTTGACTAGCGGGCCCCGCGCGGCCAAAAACATTCAGTACTTC. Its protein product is CASSSLTSGPRAAKNIQYF.

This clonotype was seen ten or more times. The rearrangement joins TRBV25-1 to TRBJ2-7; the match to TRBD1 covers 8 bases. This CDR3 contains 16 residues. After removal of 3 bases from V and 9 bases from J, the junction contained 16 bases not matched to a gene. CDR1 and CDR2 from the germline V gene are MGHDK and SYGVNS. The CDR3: CASSDSPRTGKNWQYF. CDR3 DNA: TGTGCCAGCAGTGATTCCCCCCGGACAGGGAAGAATTGGCAGTACTTC.

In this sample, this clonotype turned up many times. CDR3 sequence (DNA): TGTGCCAGCAGCAACGGACAGCCCTCCTGGGGCTACACCTTC. It yields the protein CASSNGQPSWGYTF. The V gene is TRBV12-3 or TRBV12-4, the J gene TRBJ1-2, with D possibly matching TRBD1 (6 bases). V lost 6 bases to trimming and J lost 8 bases, with 19 bases between them. This CDR3 has 14 residues.

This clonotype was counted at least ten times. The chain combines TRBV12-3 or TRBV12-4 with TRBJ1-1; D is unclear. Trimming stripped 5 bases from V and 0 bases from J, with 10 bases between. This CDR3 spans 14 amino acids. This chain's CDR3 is CASSLAGLNTEAFF. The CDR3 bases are TGTGCCAGCAGTCTCGCAGGACTGAACACTGAAGCTTTCTTT.

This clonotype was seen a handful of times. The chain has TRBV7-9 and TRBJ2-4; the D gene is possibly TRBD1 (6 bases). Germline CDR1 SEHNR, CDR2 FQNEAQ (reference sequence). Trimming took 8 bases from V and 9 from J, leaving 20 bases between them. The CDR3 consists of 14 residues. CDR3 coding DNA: TGTGCCAGCGCGGACAGTTCGGTTAAGCGCATTCAGTACTTC. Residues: CASADSSVKRIQYF.

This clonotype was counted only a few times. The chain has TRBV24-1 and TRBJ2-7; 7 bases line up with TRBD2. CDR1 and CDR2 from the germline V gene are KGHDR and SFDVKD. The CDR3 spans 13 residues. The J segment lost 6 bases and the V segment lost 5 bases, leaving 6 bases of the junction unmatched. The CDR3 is CATSVPGRVEQYF. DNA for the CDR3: TGTGCCACCAGTGTCCCTGGGAGGGTCGAGCAGTACTTC.

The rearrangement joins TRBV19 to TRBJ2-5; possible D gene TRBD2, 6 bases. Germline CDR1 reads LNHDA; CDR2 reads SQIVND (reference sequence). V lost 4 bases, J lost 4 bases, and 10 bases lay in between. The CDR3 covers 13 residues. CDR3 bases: TGTGCCAGTAGTACGGTCGGGGGAGAGACCCAGTACTTC. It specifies CASSTVGGETQYF.

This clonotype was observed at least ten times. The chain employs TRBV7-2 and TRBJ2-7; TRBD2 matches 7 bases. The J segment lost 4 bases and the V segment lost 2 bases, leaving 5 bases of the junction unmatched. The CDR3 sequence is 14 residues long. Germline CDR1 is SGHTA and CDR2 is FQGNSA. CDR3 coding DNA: TGTGCCAGCAGCTTATTTGGGGGGGATTACGAGCAGTACTTC. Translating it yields CASSLFGGDYEQYF.

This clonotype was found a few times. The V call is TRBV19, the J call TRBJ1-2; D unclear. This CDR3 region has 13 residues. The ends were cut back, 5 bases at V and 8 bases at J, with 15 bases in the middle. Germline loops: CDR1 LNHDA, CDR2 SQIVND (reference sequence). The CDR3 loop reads CASSPGPGGGYTF. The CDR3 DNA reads TGTGCCAGTAGTCCCGGCCCCGGAGGAGGCTACACCTTC.

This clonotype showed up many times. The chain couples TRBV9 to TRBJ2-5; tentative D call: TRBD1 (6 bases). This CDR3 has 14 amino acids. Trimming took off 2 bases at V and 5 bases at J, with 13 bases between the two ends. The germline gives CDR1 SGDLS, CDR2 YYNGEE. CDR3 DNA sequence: TGTGCCAGCAGCGTCTCCGACAGGATTGAGACCCAGTACTTC. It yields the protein CASSVSDRIETQYF.

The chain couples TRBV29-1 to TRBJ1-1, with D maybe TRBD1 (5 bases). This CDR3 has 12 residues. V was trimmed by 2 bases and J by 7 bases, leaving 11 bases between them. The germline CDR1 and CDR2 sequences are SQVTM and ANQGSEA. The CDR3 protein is CSVESAGIEAFF. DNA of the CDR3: TGCAGCGTTGAATCTGCAGGGATTGAAGCTTTCTTT.

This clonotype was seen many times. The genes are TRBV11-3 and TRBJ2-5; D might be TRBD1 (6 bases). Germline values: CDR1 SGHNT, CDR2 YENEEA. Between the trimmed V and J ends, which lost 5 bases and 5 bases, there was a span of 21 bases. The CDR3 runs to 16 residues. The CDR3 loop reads CASSMGYRERWETQYF. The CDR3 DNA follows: TGTGCCAGCAGCATGGGTTACAGGGAGAGGTGGGAGACCCAGTACTTC.

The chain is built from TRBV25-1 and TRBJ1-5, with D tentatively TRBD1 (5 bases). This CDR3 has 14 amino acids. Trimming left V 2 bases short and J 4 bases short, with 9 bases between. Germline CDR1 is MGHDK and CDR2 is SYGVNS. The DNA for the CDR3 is TGTGCCAGCAGTGAAAGGGGCGAAAATCAGCCCCAGCATTTT. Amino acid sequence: CASSERGENQPQHF.

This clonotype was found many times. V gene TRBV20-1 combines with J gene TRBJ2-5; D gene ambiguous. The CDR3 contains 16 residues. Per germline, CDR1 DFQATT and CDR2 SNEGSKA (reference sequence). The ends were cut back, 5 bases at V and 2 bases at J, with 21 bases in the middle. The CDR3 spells CSAPNIYTQLQETQYF. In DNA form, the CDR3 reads TGCAGTGCTCCTAATATCTATACCCAATTGCAAGAGACCCAGTACTTC.

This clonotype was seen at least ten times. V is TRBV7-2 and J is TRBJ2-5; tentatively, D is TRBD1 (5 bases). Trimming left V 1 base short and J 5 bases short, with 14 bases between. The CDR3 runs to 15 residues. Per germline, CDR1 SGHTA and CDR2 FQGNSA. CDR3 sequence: CASSLVVKGRETQYF. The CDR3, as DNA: TGTGCCAGCAGCTTAGTAGTGAAGGGGCGGGAGACCCAGTACTTC.

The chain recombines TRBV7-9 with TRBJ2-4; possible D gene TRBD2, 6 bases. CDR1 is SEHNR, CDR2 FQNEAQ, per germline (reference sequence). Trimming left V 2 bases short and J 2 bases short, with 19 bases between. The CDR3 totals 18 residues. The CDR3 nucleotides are TGTGCCAGCAGCTTATCCCTCCTGGGGGGTCCGTCCAAAAACATTCAGTACTTC. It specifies CASSLSLLGGPSKNIQYF.

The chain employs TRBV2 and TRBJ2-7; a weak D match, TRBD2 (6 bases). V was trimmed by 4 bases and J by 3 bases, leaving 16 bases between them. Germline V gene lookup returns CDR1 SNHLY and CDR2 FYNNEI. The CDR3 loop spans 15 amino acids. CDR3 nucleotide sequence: TGTGCCAGCAGTGCCGACCGGGAGCCCGTCTACGAGCAGTACTTC. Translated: CASSADREPVYEQYF.

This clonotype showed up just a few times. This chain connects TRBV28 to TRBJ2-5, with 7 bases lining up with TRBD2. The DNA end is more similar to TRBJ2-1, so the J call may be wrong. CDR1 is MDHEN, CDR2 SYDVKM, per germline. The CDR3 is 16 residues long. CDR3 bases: TGTGCCAGCAGTCCCTATGGGCGGGGGAGTTACAATGAGCAGTTCTTC. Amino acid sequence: CASSPYGRGSYNEQFF.

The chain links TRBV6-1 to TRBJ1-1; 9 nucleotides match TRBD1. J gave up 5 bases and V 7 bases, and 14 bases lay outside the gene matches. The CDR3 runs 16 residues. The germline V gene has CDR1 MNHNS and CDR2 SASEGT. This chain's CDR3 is CASNNNDRGIGTEAFF. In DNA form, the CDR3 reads TGTGCCAGCAATAATAATGACAGGGGGATCGGTACTGAAGCTTTCTTT.

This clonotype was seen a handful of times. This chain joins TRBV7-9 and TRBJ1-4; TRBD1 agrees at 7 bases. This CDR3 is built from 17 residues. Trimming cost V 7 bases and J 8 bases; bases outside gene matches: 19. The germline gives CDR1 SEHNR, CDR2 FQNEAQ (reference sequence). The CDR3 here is CASMGDSSLQDLEKLFF. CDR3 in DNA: TGTGCCAGCATGGGGGACAGTTCTCTTCAAGATCTCGAAAAACTGTTTTTT. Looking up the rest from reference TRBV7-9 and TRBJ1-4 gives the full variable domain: DTGVSQNPRHKITKRGQNVTFRCDPISEHNRLYWYRQTLGQGPEFLTYFQNEAQLEKSRLLSDRFSAERPKGSFSTLEIQRTEQGDSAMYLCASMGDSSLQDLEKLFFGSGTQLSVL.

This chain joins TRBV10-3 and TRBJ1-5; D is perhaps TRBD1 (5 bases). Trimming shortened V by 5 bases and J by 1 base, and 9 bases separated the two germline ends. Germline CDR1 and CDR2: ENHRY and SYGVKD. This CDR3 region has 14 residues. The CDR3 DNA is TGTGCCATCAGTAACCGGGACAGCAATCAGCCCCAGCATTTT. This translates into CAISNRDSNQPQHF.